These 6 T cell receptor beta chains share one sample of origin, sequenced in a study of shared T cell receptors in the human thymus. The repertoire was sequenced with immunoSEQ multiplex PCR; TCRdb's copy has only in-frame clones and lacks some. In the table there are about 660,000 clones, 88% of which are singletons. Another study also made use of these data, one on human thymus T cells.

The sample was thymocytes. The source is a boy less than two years old with a congenital heart defect.

The gene calls are TRBV5-1 and TRBJ2-7; D may be TRBD2 (5 bases). The CDR3 is 12 residues long. Germline V gene sequence: CDR1 SGHRS, CDR2 YFSETQ. Trimming cost V 7 bases and J 6 bases, with 14 bases left between them. CDR3 DNA: TGCGCCAGCGGGAGAAAAAACGGCGAGCAGTACTTC. Protein: CASGRKNGEQYF.

In this sample, this clone turned up a few times. The rearrangement links TRBV9 to TRBJ2-2, with D possibly matching TRBD2 (5 bases). This CDR3 spans 14 amino acids. The V gene's germline CDR1 is SGDLS and CDR2 YYNGEE. V was clipped by 4 bases and J by 7 bases, with 14 bases between them. Here the CDR3 reads CASSTTKDVGELFF. The CDR3 DNA is TGTGCCAGCAGCACGACTAAGGATGTCGGGGAGCTGTTTTTT.

This sequence joins TRBV4-1 and TRBJ2-3; D might be TRBD2 (7 bases). Per germline, CDR1 MGHRA and CDR2 YSYEKL. The CDR3 runs 17 residues. The V gene lost 0 bases and the J gene lost 1 base, with 14 bases spanning the gap. CDR3 coding DNA: TGCGCCAGCAGCCAAGAGGGTCGGGGGGCTGGCACAGATACGCAGTATTTT. Encoded protein: CASSQEGRGAGTDTQYF.

The rearrangement joins TRBV6-5 to TRBJ2-7; 8 bases agree with TRBD1. The V gene end was trimmed by 0 bases and the J gene end by 6 bases; junction bases not matched to a gene: 10. The length of the CDR3 is 16 residues. Germline V lookup: CDR1 MNHEY, CDR2 SVGAGI. The CDR3 bases are TGTGCCAGCAGTTACTCCTTGTCACAGGGGGGTCGCGAGCAGTACTTC. This codes for CASSYSLSQGGREQYF.

This clone was detected a few times. The chain joins TRBV6-6 to TRBJ2-3; D is unresolved. V lost 7 bases and J 2 bases, leaving 4 bases between the germline ends. The germline V gene has CDR1 MNHNY and CDR2 SVGAGI (reference sequence). The CDR3 sequence is 11 residues long. The CDR3 sequence: CASTFTDTQYF. DNA for the CDR3: TGTGCCAGCACATTCACAGATACGCAGTATTTT.

V usage is TRBV11-2 and J usage is TRBJ1-3; tentatively, D is TRBD1 (5 bases). Germline CDR1 is SGHAT and CDR2 is FQNNGV. V was trimmed by 6 bases and J by 1 base, leaving 10 bases between them. This CDR3 has 14 amino acids. Here the CDR3 DNA reads TGTGCCAGCAGGGAAGGGGATTCTGGAAACACCATATATTTT. It specifies CASREGDSGNTIYF.